The 4 T cell receptor beta chains below all came from one sample that was sequenced in a study of CD8+CD57+ T cells in acquired aplastic anemia. CDR3 and TCR beta VDJ profiling relied on genomic DNA as the template. MiXCR, applied by TCRdb to the reads, yields one record per CDR3 protein. Found here are about 110,000 distinct CDR3 sequences, 50% to 65% of them singletons; the top ten hold roughly 34%. Sequencing was performed on sorted CD4+, CD8+, or CD8+CD57+ T cells (not recorded which) from PBMCs. Source of these receptors: a human donor in good health, serving as a control.

This clonotype was recorded many times. A junction end diverges from the germline sequence, so it may reflect a read error. The chain is built from TRBV4-1 and TRBJ1-1; D is possibly TRBD1 (5 bases). Germline CDR1 MGHRA, CDR2 YSYEKL. The CDR3 covers 13 residues. CDR3 protein: CASSTGGNTEAFF. The DNA of the CDR3 is TGTGCCAGCAGTACGGGGGGGAACACTGAAGCTTTCTTT.

The chain combines TRBV7-2 with TRBJ1-5, with D hard to call. This CDR3 region has 13 residues. Trimming cost V 1 base and J 3 bases, with 4 bases left between them. CDR1 is SGHTA, CDR2 FQGNSA, per germline. The CDR3 protein is CASSLGVNQPQHF. DNA of the CDR3: TGTGCCAGCAGCTTAGGGGTCAATCAGCCCCAGCATTTT. The complete variable domain, with remaining parts taken from reference TRBV7-2 and TRBJ1-5, reads GAGVSQSPSNKVTEKGKDVELRCDPISGHTALYWYRQSLGQGLEFLIYFQGNSAPDKSGLPSDRFSAERTGGSVSTLTIQRTQQEDSAVYLCASSLGVNQPQHFGDGTRLSIL.

Ten or more counts support this clonotype. The V gene is TRBV4-2, the J gene TRBJ2-7; 13 nucleotides line up with TRBD2. Trimming took 0 bases from V and 3 from J; bases not matched to a gene: 2. Germline assignment: CDR1 LGHNA and CDR2 YNFKEQ. There are 16 residues in the CDR3. The CDR3 DNA is TGTGCCAGCAGCCAAGAGACTAGCGGGGGGTTCTACGAGCAGTACTTC. Protein sequence: CASSQETSGGFYEQYF.

The gene calls are TRBV19 and TRBJ2-5; TRBD1 matches 8 bases. Germline V gene sequence: CDR1 LNHDA, CDR2 SQIVND (reference sequence). Unmatched junction bases numbered 11, after V lost 5 bases and J lost 3 bases. The CDR3 extends over 16 amino acids. CDR3 in amino acids: CASSATGVGVKETQYF. The CDR3 bases are TGTGCCAGTAGTGCGACAGGGGTTGGCGTGAAAGAGACCCAGTACTTC.